This TCR beta chain originates from a study of shared clonotypes between healthy human individuals. Naive CD8 cells comprised CD45RO-negative, CCR7-positively selected cells, excluding terminally differentiated effector memory CD45RA+ cells. V lost 4 bases to trimming and J lost 0 bases, with 17 bases between them. Germline-derived CDR1 and CDR2 are SGHDT and YYEEEE. The CDR3 loop spans 16 amino acids. Measured with immunoSEQ multiplex PCR; TCRdb has only the in-frame clones, and not every one. The table shows 1.5 million to 2.5 million clones, with about 95% occurring only once. The receptor was derived from a man aged 18 to 35 in good health. The chain has TRBV5-6 and TRBJ2-7, with a weak D call TRBD1 (6 bases). The sequenced sample consisted of naive CD8+ T cells sorted from blood. The CDR3 region has the DNA TGTGCCAGCAGCGACGCGCCAGGGGTTAGCTCCTACGAGCAGTACTTC. Translated, it gives CASSDAPGVSSYEQYF.